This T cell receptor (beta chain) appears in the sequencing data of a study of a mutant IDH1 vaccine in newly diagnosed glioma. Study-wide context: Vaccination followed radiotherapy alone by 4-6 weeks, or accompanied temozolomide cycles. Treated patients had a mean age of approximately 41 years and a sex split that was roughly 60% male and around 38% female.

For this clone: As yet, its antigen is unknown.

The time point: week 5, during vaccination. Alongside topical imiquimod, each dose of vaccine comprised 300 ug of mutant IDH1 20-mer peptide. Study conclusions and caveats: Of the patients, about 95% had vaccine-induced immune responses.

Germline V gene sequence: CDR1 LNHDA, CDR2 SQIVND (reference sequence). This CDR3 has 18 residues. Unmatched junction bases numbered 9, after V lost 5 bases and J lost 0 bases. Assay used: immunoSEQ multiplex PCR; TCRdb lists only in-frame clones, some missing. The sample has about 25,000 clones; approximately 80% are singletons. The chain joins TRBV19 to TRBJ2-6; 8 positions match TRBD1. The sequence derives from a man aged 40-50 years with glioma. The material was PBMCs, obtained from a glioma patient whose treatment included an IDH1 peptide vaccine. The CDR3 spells CASSDPGGSTSGANVLTF. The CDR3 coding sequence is TGTGCCAGTAGTGATCCAGGGGGCTCCACCTCTGGGGCCAACGTCCTGACTTTC.